Sequencing of this T cell receptor beta chain was carried out in a study of regulatory T cells in long-lasting Graves disease. As to this clonotype: Its antigen remains unknown.

iRepertoire HTBI primers and Arm-PCR of CDR3 regions built TCR beta libraries. The authors' processing: Analysis of the samples identified under 80 TRBV and 14 TRBJ segments. TCRdb analysed the multiplex PCR reads with MiXCR anew, one entry per CDR3 protein. The V and J calls were not made by the authors but by TCRdb's processing. The table records some 370,000 distinct CDR3 sequences, 20% of them present only once. Findings of the study overall: Persistent Graves' patients had lower TCR diversity than newly diagnosed ones. Those with persistent disease had in common more public clonotypes (about 3,000) than new patients (about 970).

Time point here: persistent/refractory GD, antithyroid drugs over 5 years with positive TRAb. The TCR library was prepared using RNA isolated from PBMCs. Sequences were derived from peripheral blood mononuclear cells (PBMCs), sampled when the disease was refractory, from a patient treated with antithyroid drugs. The TCR was taken from a female donor with Graves disease.

The DNA of the CDR3 is TGTGCCAGTAGCCCGACAGGGGAAGGCGAAAAACTGTTTTTT. Amino acids: CASSPTGEGEKLFF. The rearrangement uses TRBV19 and TRBJ1-4, with 8 bases lining up with TRBD1. Germline CDR1 reads LNHDA; CDR2 reads SQIVND (reference sequence). V shed 6 bases and J 8 bases; nucleotides not matched to a gene: 8. CDR3 size: 14 residues.